Ten or more counts support the clone carrying this T cell receptor (beta chain). Its antigen remains unidentified. This may be a read error: a much more frequent sequence differs by one nucleotide. Trimming cost V 3 bases and J 1 base, with 3 bases left between them. Germline loops: CDR1 SQVTM, CDR2 ANQGSEA. This CDR3 contains 11 residues. RNA transcripts were the template, and TCR beta CDR3 regions were amplified from them. HTBI primers were employed in first-round RT-PCR, then a second-round multiplex PCR followed. TCRdb processed the multiplex PCR reads anew with MiXCR; each CDR3 protein has one entry. This sample yields around 1,200,000 distinct CDR3 sequences, of which around a third are seen a single time; 11% belongs to the top ten. This record belongs to a study of Graves' ophthalmopathy and Graves' hyperthyroidism. The hyperthyroidism patients, aged 18 to 65, had been newly diagnosed, with under 2 months' duration. The authors diagnosed from clinical symptoms, serum thyroxine, TRAb, thyroid ultrasound and orbital computed tomography.

Study-level results: The majority of expanded thyroid clonotypes above 0.001 frequency also occurred in blood.

Input material: peripheral blood or thyroid tissue (not recorded which). This receptor was identified in an adult man with Graves' hyperthyroidism. The rearrangement joins TRBV29-1 to TRBJ1-1, with D uncertain. CDR3 amino acids: CSVDTNTEAFF. The CDR3, as DNA: TGCAGCGTTGATACGAACACTGAAGCTTTCTTT.